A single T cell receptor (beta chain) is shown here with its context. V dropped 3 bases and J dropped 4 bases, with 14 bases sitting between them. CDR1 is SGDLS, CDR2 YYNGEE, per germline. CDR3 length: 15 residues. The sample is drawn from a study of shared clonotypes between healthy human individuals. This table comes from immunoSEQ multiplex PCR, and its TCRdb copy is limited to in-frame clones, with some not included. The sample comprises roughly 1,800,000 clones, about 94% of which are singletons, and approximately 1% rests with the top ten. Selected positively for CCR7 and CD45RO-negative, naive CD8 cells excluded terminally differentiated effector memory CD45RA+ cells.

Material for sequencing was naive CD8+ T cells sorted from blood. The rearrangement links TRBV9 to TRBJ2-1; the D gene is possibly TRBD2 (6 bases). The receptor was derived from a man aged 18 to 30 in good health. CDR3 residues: CASSAGDWRYNEQFF. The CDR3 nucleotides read TGTGCCAGCAGCGCGGGGGACTGGCGTTACAATGAGCAGTTCTTC.